This entry lists 29 T cell receptor beta chains sequenced from one sample in a study of T cell changes during pregnancy in multiple sclerosis. Repertoires were generated with immunoSEQ multiplex PCR, while TCRdb's copy carries only in-frame clones and drops some. The sample holds about 99,000 clones; approximately 93% are singletons and the top ten take 0.99%. Material: peripheral blood, obtained after pregnancy. These receptors were obtained from a female donor with multiple sclerosis, enrolled in a pregnancy study.

V usage is TRBV7-8 and J usage is TRBJ1-1, with D perhaps matching TRBD1 (5 bases). The V end was cut by 3 bases, the J end by 1 base, with 9 bases between. Germline lookup yields CDR1 SGHVS and CDR2 FQNEAQ. CDR3 length equals 14 residues. The CDR3 protein is CASSFPGQNTEAFF. The CDR3 region has the DNA TGTGCCAGCAGCTTCCCAGGACAGAACACTGAAGCTTTCTTT.

The chain combines TRBV5-8 with TRBJ2-7; weak D call: TRBD2 (6 bases). V dropped 4 bases and J dropped 4 bases, with 21 bases sitting between them. CDR3 size: 16 residues. Looked up from germline, CDR1 is SGHTS and CDR2 is YDEGEE. The CDR3 sequence: CASSPGRGRATYEQYF. The CDR3 nucleotides are TGTGCCAGCAGCCCTGGGCGGGGACGGGCAACATACGAGCAGTACTTC.

The gene calls are TRBV27 and TRBJ1-2; maybe TRBD1 (5 bases). The length of the CDR3 is 17 residues. CDR1 is MNHEY, CDR2 SMNVEV, per germline (reference sequence). The V end lost 0 bases, the J end lost 3 bases, and 17 bases lay between the germline ends. The CDR3 nucleotides are TGTGCCAGCAGTTTATCTGGTGGGCAGGGTATCTACTATGGCTACACCTTC. As protein: CASSLSGGQGIYYGYTF.

The chain carries TRBV28 and TRBJ2-2, with D maybe TRBD1 (5 bases). V dropped 6 bases and J dropped 5 bases, with 16 bases sitting between them. Germline loops: CDR1 MDHEN, CDR2 SYDVKM. The CDR3 runs to 15 residues. CDR3: CASSPDTRWTGELFF. CDR3 nucleotides: TGTGCCAGCAGCCCGGACACTCGATGGACCGGGGAGCTGTTTTTT.

This clone was found once. This sequence joins TRBV5-1 and TRBJ1-2, with D maybe TRBD1 (6 bases). The CDR3 has 14 residues. Deletions cut 5 bases from V and 3 bases from J, with 14 bases between. From germline, CDR1 is SGHRS and CDR2 YFSETQ. CDR3 nucleotide sequence: TGCGCCAGCAGGGGAATGGGGGCTGACTATGGCTACACCTTC. Its translation: CASRGMGADYGYTF. Complete variable domain (other parts from reference TRBV5-1 and TRBJ1-2): KAGVTQTPRYLIKTRGQQVTLSCSPISGHRSVSWYQQTPGQGLQFLFEYFSETQRNKGNFPGRFSGRQFSNSRSEMNVSTLELGDSALYLCASRGMGADYGYTFGSGTRLTVV.

The chain combines TRBV28 with TRBJ2-7, with 10 bases matching TRBD2. Losses at the gene ends were 5 bases for V and 6 bases for J; bases not matched to a gene: 4. The length of the CDR3 is 13 residues. CDR1 is MDHEN and CDR2 is SYDVKM in the germline V gene. In nucleotides, the CDR3 is TGTGCCAGCAGTCCCCGGACTAGCGGCGAGCAGTACTTC. Translating it yields CASSPRTSGEQYF.

The gene calls are TRBV5-5 and TRBJ2-2; a weak D match, TRBD2 (6 bases). Looked up from germline, CDR1 is SGHKS and CDR2 is YYEKEE (reference sequence). CDR3 length: 15 amino acids. V was trimmed by 4 bases and J by 6 bases, leaving 16 bases between them. The CDR3 is CASSLGLSSPGELFF. The CDR3 nucleotides read TGTGCCAGCAGCCTTGGACTAAGTAGTCCCGGGGAGCTGTTTTTT.

The genes are TRBV11-2 and TRBJ2-7; the D is unclear. The length of the CDR3 is 13 residues. Germline CDR1 reads SGHAT; CDR2 reads FQNNGV. V lost 4 bases to trimming and J lost 1 base, with 8 bases between them. The CDR3 DNA reads TGTGCCAGCAGCTCCACTGAGTCCTACGAGCAGTACTTC. This translates into CASSSTESYEQYF.

The chain couples TRBV15 to TRBJ2-7, with 10 bases that match TRBD1. Looked up from germline, CDR1 is LNHNV and CDR2 is YYDKDF (reference sequence). CDR3 length: 15 amino acids. Trimming removed 5 bases from V and 3 bases from J; junction bases left unmatched: 7. DNA of the CDR3: TGTGCCACCAGCCTTCCTCGGGACAGGGGCTACGAGCAGTACTTC. The encoded protein is CATSLPRDRGYEQYF.

Here the CDR3 DNA reads TGCGCCAGCAGCGGCAGAGGCAGGGTCGGTGGCTACACCTTC. This gives the protein CASSGRGRVGGYTF. The V and J genes are TRBV5-1 and TRBJ1-2; the D gene is possibly TRBD1 (5 bases). This CDR3 is 14 amino acids long. V shed 4 bases and J shed 7 bases, with 17 bases lying between them. Germline V CDR1 and CDR2: SGHRS, YFSETQ.

The chain couples TRBV28 to TRBJ2-7; 10 bases map to TRBD2. Losses at the gene ends were 3 bases for V and 3 bases for J; bases not matched to a gene: 8. CDR1 MDHEN and CDR2 SYDVKM come from the germline V gene. The CDR3 totals 16 residues. The CDR3 DNA reads TGTGCCAGCAGTTTGTTCGCTAGCGGGGGCGACTACGAGCAGTACTTC. Encoded protein: CASSLFASGGDYEQYF.

The chain is built from TRBV6-1 and TRBJ1-4; 9 bases are a match to TRBD1. V shed 6 bases, J shed 6 bases, and the junction held 8 bases outside the gene matches. There are 15 residues in the CDR3. CDR1 and CDR2 from the germline V gene are MNHNS and SASEGT. In DNA, the CDR3 is TGTGCCAGCAGCCGCTTGGGACAGGGATATGAAAAACTGTTTTTT. Its translation is CASSRLGQGYEKLFF.

The rearrangement links TRBV27 to TRBJ1-5; D unclear. Trimming removed 3 bases from V and 6 bases from J, with 9 bases in between. Germline V CDR1 and CDR2: MNHEY, SMNVEV (reference sequence). CDR3 length: 13 amino acids. This chain's CDR3 is CASSFVGSQPQHF. DNA of the CDR3: TGTGCCAGCAGTTTTGTGGGGAGTCAGCCCCAGCATTTT.

The rearrangement links TRBV11-2 to TRBJ1-1; 7 nucleotides line up with TRBD1. The CDR3 contains 16 residues. Unmatched junction bases numbered 10, after V lost 5 bases and J lost 1 base. Looked up from germline, CDR1 is SGHAT and CDR2 is FQNNGV. CDR3 nucleotide sequence: TGTGCCAGCAGCGCGAGCTTGACAGGGAGGAACACTGAAGCTTTCTTT. Its protein product is CASSASLTGRNTEAFF.

The chain combines TRBV6-1 with TRBJ1-5; no clear D. The CDR3 has 14 residues. Trimming left V 7 bases short and J 7 bases short, with 17 bases between. Germline V gene data show CDR1 as MNHNS and CDR2 as SASEGT. This CDR3 reads CASTHGDVRQPQHF. As DNA, the CDR3 is TGTGCCAGCACCCATGGTGACGTCAGGCAGCCCCAGCATTTT.

The chain carries TRBV5-1 and TRBJ2-2; 11 nucleotides align to TRBD1. Looked up from germline, CDR1 is SGHRS and CDR2 is YFSETQ. CDR3 length equals 14 residues. V lost 3 bases and J lost 11; bases outside the gene matches: 6. CDR3 sequence reads: CASSSRTGGGELFF. In nucleotides, the CDR3 is TGCGCCAGCAGCTCTCGGACAGGGGGCGGTGAGCTGTTTTTT.

CDR3 coding DNA: TGTGCCAGCAGCTCTGACGGGAACATTCAGTACTTC. The encoded protein is CASSSDGNIQYF. The J gene is TRBJ2-4, the V gene TRBV5-4; no firm D call. The CDR3 is 12 residues long. The V gene lost 3 bases and the J gene lost 7 bases, with 8 bases spanning the gap. The V gene's germline CDR1 is SGHNT and CDR2 YYREEE (reference sequence).

The rearrangement links TRBV6-1 to TRBJ1-2; 8 nucleotides match TRBD1. The V gene end was trimmed by 7 bases and the J gene end by 4 bases; junction bases not matched to a gene: 8. CDR1 is MNHNS, CDR2 SASEGT, per germline. CDR3 size: 14 residues. The CDR3 protein is CASKLQGVVYGYTF. Here the CDR3 DNA reads TGTGCCAGCAAATTACAGGGGGTCGTCTATGGCTACACCTTC.

This clone was observed a single time. J is TRBJ2-1 and V is TRBV9, with 11 bases lining up with TRBD2. V was pared by 0 bases and J by 9 bases, with 5 bases of the junction left unmatched. The CDR3 is 15 residues long. Germline V gene lookup returns CDR1 SGDLS and CDR2 YYNGEE. The CDR3 region has the DNA TGTGCCAGCAGCGTAGGTAGCGGGAGGGACGGTGAGCAGTTCTTC. Translation: CASSVGSGRDGEQFF.

The V gene is TRBV6-1, the J gene TRBJ1-4; the D is unclear. The V gene's germline CDR1 is MNHNS and CDR2 SASEGT. V lost 4 bases to trimming and J lost 8 bases, with 17 bases between them. This CDR3 spans 15 amino acids. The CDR3 sequence is CASSASPPRSEKLFF. The CDR3 DNA is TGTGCCAGCAGTGCCTCTCCCCCTCGGTCAGAAAAACTGTTTTTT.

The chain employs TRBV4-1 and TRBJ2-4; 12 bases agree with TRBD2. Germline V CDR1 and CDR2: MGHRA, YSYEKL. V trimming: 4 bases; J trimming: 3 bases; junction bases outside the gene matches: 7. The CDR3 spans 17 residues. In nucleotides, the CDR3 is TGCGCCAGCAGCCCTGGACTAGCGGGGACGGACAAAAACATTCAGTACTTC. Its protein is CASSPGLAGTDKNIQYF.

In DNA form, the CDR3 reads TGCGCCAGCAGTTACAGCCCGGGACAGGGTTTCTACGAGCAGTACTTC. Translation: CASSYSPGQGFYEQYF. The rearrangement joins TRBV5-1 to TRBJ2-7; TRBD1 aligns across 9 bases. Per germline, CDR1 SGHRS and CDR2 YFSETQ. V lost 5 bases to trimming and J lost 3 bases; unmatched junction nucleotides: 12. The CDR3 runs to 16 residues.

The chain couples TRBV5-1 to TRBJ2-2; TRBD2 aligns across 12 bases. Germline trimming cut 6 bases from V and 4 bases from J; bases unmatched to any gene: 7. The CDR3 length is 16 residues. Looked up from germline, CDR1 is SGHRS and CDR2 is YFSETQ. This CDR3 reads CASTPRTSGITGELFF. The CDR3 nucleotides read TGCGCCAGCACTCCAAGGACTAGCGGGATCACCGGGGAGCTGTTTTTT.

This chain links TRBV5-1 with TRBJ2-7; 9 positions match TRBD1. The trim removed 0 bases at V and 2 bases at J, leaving 6 bases unmatched. Per germline, CDR1 SGHRS and CDR2 YFSETQ. The CDR3 spans 16 residues. The CDR3 DNA reads as TGCGCCAGCAGCTTGGGGGGACAGGGATTGCCCTACGAGCAGTACTTC. It translates to CASSLGGQGLPYEQYF.

This clone occurred once. CDR3 in DNA: TGTGCCAGTAGTACGGACAGGGGAGCGGTCTATGGCTACACCTTC. This translates into CASSTDRGAVYGYTF. This chain links TRBV19 with TRBJ1-2, with 9 bases fitting TRBD1. The CDR3 totals 15 residues. Trimming at V came to 4 bases and at J to 4 bases, leaving 7 bases not matched to a gene. The germline CDR1 and CDR2 sequences are LNHDA and SQIVND (reference sequence).

V is TRBV4-1 and J is TRBJ1-3, with D possibly TRBD1 on 5 matching bases. Germline values: CDR1 MGHRA, CDR2 YSYEKL. This CDR3 is built from 15 residues. V was shortened by 3 bases and J by 0 bases, with 9 bases between the two germline ends. The CDR3 reads CASSHDSRSGNTIYF. For the CDR3, the DNA is TGCGCCAGCAGCCATGACAGTCGCTCTGGAAACACCATATATTTT.

By share of the sample, this clone is medium-sized. The rearrangement uses TRBV21-1 and TRBJ1-1; the DNA was not compared with TRBD1, the D call given in the table. TRBV21-1 counts as a pseudogene. CDR3 length equals 13 residues. Written as DNA, the CDR3 is TGTGCCAGCACCGGGACAATGAACACTGAAGCTTTCTTT. As protein: CASTGTMNTEAFF.

Here the CDR3 reads CASSLGQGLDTQYF. CDR3 sequence (DNA): TGTGCCAGCAGCTTGGGACAGGGATTAGATACGCAGTATTTT. This rearrangement joins TRBV5-8 to TRBJ2-3, with 7 bases matching TRBD1. Germline V gene data show CDR1 as SGHTS and CDR2 as YDEGEE. This CDR3 spans 14 amino acids. V dropped 0 bases and J dropped 5; count of bases not matched to a gene: 3.

This clone was seen a single time. CDR3 bases: TGTGCCAGTAGGCCTCGGACGGGGAATCAGCCCCAGCATTTT. Amino acids: CASRPRTGNQPQHF. The gene calls are TRBV19 and TRBJ1-5; D gene uncertain. Germline-derived CDR1 and CDR2 are LNHDA and SQIVND (reference sequence). This CDR3 region has 14 residues. V lost 6 bases, J lost 4 bases, and 13 bases lay in between.